These 25 T cell receptor beta chains came from one sample sequenced in a study of T cell responses to AZD1222 COVID-19 vaccine. Assay used: immunoSEQ multiplex PCR; TCRdb lists only in-frame clones, some missing. In the table there are 100,000 to 120,000 clones, 88% of which are singletons. Sequencing was performed on peripheral blood, taken on day 0 of AZD1222 vaccination. These receptors came from an adult in good health.

The V and J genes are TRBV6-2 or TRBV6-3 and TRBJ2-5, with a tentative D call TRBD2 (6 bases). Trimming pared 0 bases from V and 2 bases from J, leaving 16 bases between. This CDR3 is built from 17 residues. Per germline, CDR1 MNHEY and CDR2 SVGEGT. CDR3 residues: CASSYSIARGGQETQYF. In DNA, the CDR3 is TGTGCCAGCAGTTACTCGATAGCGAGGGGAGGTCAAGAGACCCAGTACTTC.

This chain links TRBV4-1 with TRBJ2-2, with 9 bases that match TRBD2. V dropped 0 bases and J dropped 2; count of bases not matched to a gene: 7. Germline V lookup: CDR1 MGHRA, CDR2 YSYEKL. This CDR3 is built from 18 residues. This CDR3 is CASSQEPASGVNTGELFF. The CDR3 DNA reads TGCGCCAGCAGCCAAGAGCCGGCTAGCGGGGTTAACACCGGGGAGCTGTTTTTT.

CDR3 sequence (DNA): TGCGCCAGCAGCCAATCGGGACTCATGAACACTGAAGCTTTCTTT. Its protein product is CASSQSGLMNTEAFF. The genes are TRBV4-1 and TRBJ1-1; possible D gene TRBD1, 5 bases. V lost 2 bases and J lost 0, with 10 bases in between. This CDR3 contains 15 residues. Germline V gene lookup returns CDR1 MGHRA and CDR2 YSYEKL.

The chain is built from TRBV20-1 and TRBJ2-7, with D perhaps TRBD1 (5 bases). The CDR3 length is 13 residues. Trimming took off 3 bases at V and 7 bases at J, with 16 bases between the two ends. CDR1 is DFQATT and CDR2 is SNEGSKA in the germline V gene (reference sequence). The CDR3 sequence is CSASKDNHPEQYF. The CDR3 coding sequence is TGCAGTGCTAGTAAGGACAACCACCCTGAGCAGTACTTC.

The chain joins TRBV4-1 to TRBJ2-3; D not certain. Germline-derived CDR1 and CDR2 are MGHRA and YSYEKL. The ends were cut back, 4 bases at V and 0 bases at J, with 8 bases in the middle. The CDR3 length is 14 residues. The DNA for the CDR3 is TGCGCCAGCAGCCGGTCGGCTAGCACAGATACGCAGTATTTT. It is translated as CASSRSASTDTQYF.

This clone was picked up one time. This chain uses TRBV18 with TRBJ2-7, with TRBD1 as a possible D gene (5 bases). Germline CDR1 is KGHSH and CDR2 is LQKENI. Trimming removed 6 bases from V and 0 bases from J, with 9 bases in between. This CDR3 is 13 amino acids long. The CDR3 protein is CASSPTVSYEQYF. The CDR3 DNA reads as TGTGCCAGCTCCCCGACAGTCTCCTACGAGCAGTACTTC.

The CDR3: CASSARDLPLFLGNEKLFF. DNA of the CDR3: TGTGCCAGCAGTGCTCGGGACCTTCCTTTGTTCCTGGGAAATGAAAAACTGTTTTTT. The chain is built from TRBV6-1 and TRBJ1-4, with D possibly TRBD1 on 5 matching bases. In germline, CDR1 is MNHNS, CDR2 SASEGT. Trimming removed 4 bases from V and 5 bases from J, with 26 bases in between. CDR3 length equals 19 residues.

The rearrangement links TRBV5-1 to TRBJ2-5, with D perhaps TRBD1 (5 bases). The CDR3 runs 13 residues. Germline CDR1 is SGHRS and CDR2 is YFSETQ. The V gene lost 4 bases and the J gene lost 5 bases, with 12 bases spanning the gap. Here the CDR3 DNA reads TGCGCCAGCAGCAAAGGGGTGGTTGAGACCCAGTACTTC. Translating gives CASSKGVVETQYF.

This clone has more than one count but fewer than ten. The chain recombines TRBV11-2 with TRBJ1-2, with D maybe TRBD1 (6 bases). V shed 1 base and J shed 4 bases, with 13 bases lying between them. Germline loops: CDR1 SGHAT, CDR2 FQNNGV. The CDR3 totals 15 residues. The CDR3 nucleotides are TGTGCCAGCAGCTTAGGCCCCACAGGGCCCTATGGCTACACCTTC. Its translation: CASSLGPTGPYGYTF.

This clone was observed a handful of times. This rearrangement joins TRBV7-9 to TRBJ1-1; D is uncertain. Germline CDR1 and CDR2: SEHNR and FQNEAQ (reference sequence). The CDR3 consists of 12 residues. The V end was cut by 1 base, the J end by 5 bases, with 5 bases between. The CDR3 protein is CASSLERTEAFF. The DNA of the CDR3 is TGTGCCAGCAGCTTAGAGCGGACTGAAGCTTTCTTT. Drawing the rest from reference TRBV7-9 and TRBJ1-1, the complete variable domain is DTGVSQNPRHKITKRGQNVTFRCDPISEHNRLYWYRQTLGQGPEFLTYFQNEAQLEKSRLLSDRFSAERPKGSFSTLEIQRTEQGDSAMYLCASSLERTEAFFGQGTRLTVV.

V and J are TRBV14 and TRBJ1-1; D gene ambiguous. This CDR3 region has 13 residues. Trimming took off 3 bases at V and 1 base at J, with 6 bases between the two ends. Germline V gene data show CDR1 as SGHDN and CDR2 as FVKESK. The CDR3 coding sequence is TGTGCCAGCAGCCACAGACGGAACACTGAAGCTTTCTTT. Protein sequence: CASSHRRNTEAFF.

The J gene is TRBJ1-2, the V gene TRBV28; 9 bases line up with TRBD1. The CDR3 extends over 15 amino acids. V was clipped by 6 bases and J by 8 bases; unmatched bases: 13. CDR1 is MDHEN and CDR2 is SYDVKM in the germline V gene. CDR3 sequence (DNA): TGTGCCAGCAGAAGAACCCGGGACAGGGTCTTAGGCTACACCTTC. Translation gives CASRRTRDRVLGYTF.

The rearrangement links TRBV2 to TRBJ1-1; 7 bases fit TRBD1. Germline V gene data show CDR1 as SNHLY and CDR2 as FYNNEI. V was pared by 6 bases and J by 1 base, with 5 bases of the junction left unmatched. The CDR3 is made up of 14 amino acids. CDR3 region: CASRQGQSNTEAFF. The CDR3 bases are TGTGCCAGCAGGCAGGGACAGTCGAACACTGAAGCTTTCTTT.

V and J are TRBV6-1 and TRBJ2-7; 7 bases match TRBD1. This CDR3 spans 15 amino acids. Germline V gene lookup returns CDR1 MNHNS and CDR2 SASEGT. Trimming took 2 bases from V and 1 from J; bases not matched to a gene: 5. Here the CDR3 DNA reads TGTGCCAGCAGTGAATGGGGGACAGAATCCTACGAGCAGTACTTC. Protein sequence: CASSEWGTESYEQYF.

The J gene is TRBJ2-1, the V gene TRBV27, with TRBD1 identical over 8 bases. With V trimmed by 5 bases and J by 5 bases, 8 bases remained unmatched. The CDR3 runs 15 residues. Germline values: CDR1 MNHEY, CDR2 SMNVEV (reference sequence). CDR3 sequence reads: CASSKTGGFNNEQFF. The CDR3 DNA reads as TGTGCCAGCAGTAAAACAGGGGGATTTAACAATGAGCAGTTCTTC.

The chain uses TRBV7-9 and TRBJ1-6; no clear D. This CDR3 is built from 13 residues. The germline CDR1 and CDR2 sequences are SEHNR and FQNEAQ (reference sequence). The V end was cut by 5 bases, the J end by 7 bases, with 9 bases between. The CDR3 is CASSPQTNSPLHF. Written as DNA, the CDR3 is TGTGCCAGCAGCCCCCAGACCAATTCACCCCTCCACTTT.

The rearrangement links TRBV12-3 or TRBV12-4 to TRBJ2-5, with D maybe TRBD2 (6 bases). The CDR3 runs to 13 residues. V shed 3 bases and J shed 4 bases, with 9 bases lying between them. DNA of the CDR3: TGTGCCAGCAGTTTTTCCGGGGGAGAGACCCAGTACTTC. Amino acids: CASSFSGGETQYF.

The rearrangement joins TRBV24-1 to TRBJ1-4; 9 nucleotides align to TRBD1. Germline V lookup: CDR1 KGHDR, CDR2 SFDVKD. The CDR3 extends over 16 amino acids. J lost 8 bases, V lost 3 bases, and 9 bases had no gene match. CDR3 coding DNA: TGTGCCACCAGTGATCCCGGGACAGGGTCGGGGGAAAAACTGTTTTTT. Protein: CATSDPGTGSGEKLFF.

CDR3 in DNA: TGTGCCAGCAGTCGAGCGGGGGGGCCGCAAAATGAGCAGTTCTTC. It specifies CASSRAGGPQNEQFF. The chain couples TRBV6-5 to TRBJ2-1, with 10 bases aligning to TRBD2. Germline loops: CDR1 MNHEY, CDR2 SVGAGI. V shed 5 bases, J shed 7 bases, and the junction held 8 bases outside the gene matches. The CDR3 has 15 amino acids.

This chain joins TRBV5-6 and TRBJ2-1; maybe TRBD2 (7 bases). The CDR3 is 14 residues long. Per the germline V gene, CDR1 is SGHDT and CDR2 is YYEEEE. Trimming pared 1 base from V and 7 bases from J, leaving 12 bases between. As DNA, the CDR3 is TGTGCCAGCAGCTTGTGGGGGGGCATTAATGAGCAGTTCTTC. Its translation is CASSLWGGINEQFF.

The CDR3 sequence is CASSLGQGNTGELFF. The CDR3 bases are TGTGCCAGCAGCTTAGGGCAGGGGAACACCGGGGAGCTGTTTTTT. The chain joins TRBV11-2 to TRBJ2-2; possible D gene TRBD1, 5 bases. Germline CDR1 reads SGHAT; CDR2 reads FQNNGV. This CDR3 has 15 residues. The germline V and J ends were trimmed by 1 base and 1 base, with 7 bases remaining between them.

V is TRBV27 and J is TRBJ2-2; 8 bases map to TRBD2. Germline CDR1 reads MNHEY; CDR2 reads SMNVEV (reference sequence). The CDR3 length is 15 residues. V lost 5 bases to trimming and J lost 2 bases; unmatched junction nucleotides: 4. The CDR3 nucleotides are TGTGCCAGCAGTCTACTAGCGGTTAACACCGGGGAGCTGTTTTTT. It yields the protein CASSLLAVNTGELFF.

This clone was found once. This rearrangement joins TRBV19 to TRBJ1-2, with D unclear. From germline, CDR1 is LNHDA and CDR2 SQIVND (reference sequence). The V gene lost 10 bases and the J gene lost 4 bases, with 13 bases spanning the gap. The CDR3 covers 12 residues. The CDR3: CATYDGVYGYTF. CDR3 nucleotides: TGTGCCACATACGACGGAGTCTATGGCTACACCTTC.

The CDR3 spells CASRFPGQGALGEQFF. CDR3 in DNA: TGTGCCAGTAGGTTCCCGGGACAGGGGGCCCTGGGTGAGCAGTTCTTC. V usage is TRBV19 and J usage is TRBJ2-1, with 12 bases lining up with TRBD1. The length of the CDR3 is 16 residues. Trimming took 6 bases from V and 9 from J; bases not matched to a gene: 12. Germline CDR1 and CDR2: LNHDA and SQIVND (reference sequence).

The genes are TRBV9 and TRBJ1-3; D gene ambiguous. Germline loops: CDR1 SGDLS, CDR2 YYNGEE. Between the trimmed V and J ends, which lost 4 bases and 1 base, there was a span of 15 bases. The CDR3 sequence is 16 residues long. CDR3 protein: CASSFEGLASGNTIYF. In DNA, the CDR3 is TGTGCCAGCAGCTTCGAGGGCCTAGCATCTGGAAACACCATATATTTT.